This T cell receptor (beta chain) was found in a study of response to subunit inactivated influenza vaccine. Using its own MiXCR run on the RT-PCR reads, TCRdb lists one record per CDR3 protein. The sample records about 180,000 distinct CDR3 sequences, 9.2% being singletons. V dropped 6 bases and J dropped 5 bases, with 20 bases sitting between them. Germline V gene data show CDR1 as MDHEN and CDR2 as SYDVKM. The CDR3 loop spans 16 amino acids. There are a few counts of this clonotype. Its specificity is unknown. General study points: With each seasonal influenza vaccination, the authors suggested, few new T cells are recruited.

The source of this sequence is a man between 50 and 59 years old who received an inactivated influenza vaccine. The starting material was non-naive T cells sorted from PBMCs, obtained on the day of vaccination. J is TRBJ2-1 and V is TRBV28; D is unclear. CDR3 DNA: TGTGCCAGCAGCTCCCCGCGAAGTTTGATCCACAATGAGCAGTTCTTC. Protein product: CASSSPRSLIHNEQFF. The entire variable domain, with the rest obtained from reference TRBV28 and TRBJ2-1, is as follows: DVKVTQSSRYLVKRTGEKVFLECVQDMDHENMFWYRQDPGLGLRLIYFSYDVKMKEKGDIPEGYSVSREKKERFSLILESASTNQTSMYLCASSSPRSLIHNEQFFGPGTRLTVL.